The 28 T cell receptor beta chains given below trace back to one sample, sequenced in a study of cytomegalovirus exposure and HLA in healthy donors. Vbeta (60) and Jbeta (13) primers were used in the PCR. Measured with immunoSEQ multiplex PCR; TCRdb has only the in-frame clones, and not every one. This table holds 70,000 or so clones. Input material: PBMCs. These receptors all stem from a boy aged 5-17 years in good health and CMV-seronegative.

Concerning this clone itself: One end of the junction fails to match germline, which may point to a read error. The V gene is TRBV7-9, the J gene TRBJ1-1; 10 nucleotides align to TRBD1. CDR3 length equals 16 residues. The germline V gene has CDR1 SEHNR and CDR2 FQNEAQ (reference sequence). The CDR3 DNA is TGTGCCAGCAGCTTAGATGGACAGGGGGGGAACACTGAAGATTTCTTT. Amino acid sequence: CASSLDGQGGNTEDFF.

V and J are TRBV9 and TRBJ2-7; 11 bases map to TRBD1. Per the germline V gene, CDR1 is SGDLS and CDR2 is YYNGEE. After removal of 0 bases from V and 2 bases from J, the junction contained 4 bases not matched to a gene. The CDR3 consists of 16 residues. The CDR3 DNA reads as TGTGCCAGCAGCGTAGATGGACAGGGGGCCCCCTACGAGCAGTACTTC. It encodes CASSVDGQGAPYEQYF.

A note on this clone: Other DNA sequences within the sample encode an identical CDR3. The rearrangement joins TRBV7-9 to TRBJ1-1; 7 nucleotides line up with TRBD1. Germline V CDR1 and CDR2: SEHNR, FQNEAQ (reference sequence). Germline trimming cut 3 bases from V and 1 base from J; bases unmatched to any gene: 2. The length of the CDR3 is 14 residues. The CDR3 DNA reads as TGTGCCAGCAGCTTTGGACAGGAGAACACTGAAGCTTTCTTT. As protein: CASSFGQENTEAFF.

This rearrangement joins TRBV15 to TRBJ1-2, with D tentatively TRBD1 (5 bases). The ends were cut back, 1 base at V and 7 bases at J, with 13 bases in the middle. Germline V gene sequence: CDR1 LNHNV, CDR2 YYDKDF (reference sequence). The CDR3 covers 14 residues. The DNA of the CDR3 is TGTGCCACCAGCAGAGGAAAAGGGGCTGCTGGCTACACCTTC. Its translation is CATSRGKGAAGYTF.

The chain uses TRBV30 and TRBJ1-5, with 10 bases that match TRBD1. This CDR3 is built from 17 residues. The trim removed 0 bases at V and 1 base at J, leaving 6 bases unmatched. The germline V gene encodes CDR1 GTSNPN and CDR2 SVGIG (reference sequence). This chain's CDR3 is CAWSVPGQGKSNQPQHF. CDR3 nucleotides: TGTGCCTGGAGTGTGCCGGGACAGGGGAAAAGCAATCAGCCCCAGCATTTT.

V is TRBV19 and J is TRBJ2-5, with 7 nucleotides matching TRBD2. Germline CDR1 LNHDA, CDR2 SQIVND (reference sequence). This CDR3 is 14 amino acids long. With 5 bases clipped from V and 13 bases from J, the junction kept 16 bases outside the gene matches. The CDR3 DNA sequence: TGTGCCAGTAGTGGAAGTAGTTCTAGCGGAGCCTGGTACTTC. This gives the protein CASSGSSSSGAWYF.

CDR3 amino acids: CAWKIRGGSWETQYF. CDR3 DNA sequence: TGTGCCTGGAAAATCCGCGGGGGCTCTTGGGAGACCCAGTACTTC. This chain connects TRBV30 to TRBJ2-5, with D possibly matching TRBD2 (7 bases). The ends were cut back, 4 bases at V and 5 bases at J, with 20 bases in the middle. This CDR3 region has 15 residues. Germline lookup yields CDR1 GTSNPN and CDR2 SVGIG (reference sequence). Based on the CDR3 plus reference TRBV30 and TRBJ2-5, the full variable domain is SQTIHQWPATLVQPVGSPLSLECTVEGTSNPNLYWYRQAAGRGLQLLFYSVGIGQISSEVPQNLSASRPQDRQFILSSKKLLLSDSGFYLCAWKIRGGSWETQYFGPGTRLLVL.

The rearrangement links TRBV19 to TRBJ2-6; TRBD1 might be the D (6 bases). Per the germline V gene, CDR1 is LNHDA and CDR2 is SQIVND (reference sequence). The ends were cut back, 6 bases at V and 2 bases at J, with 11 bases in the middle. The CDR3 length is 15 residues. CDR3 sequence: CASSKSGAGANVLTF. The CDR3 region has the DNA TGTGCCAGTAGCAAATCAGGGGCTGGGGCCAACGTCCTGACTTTC.

The chain employs TRBV9 and TRBJ2-7; maybe TRBD2 (6 bases). Trimming pared 3 bases from V and 3 bases from J, leaving 10 bases between. The CDR3 sequence is 13 residues long. CDR1 is SGDLS, CDR2 YYNGEE, per germline. CDR3 in DNA: TGTGCCAGCAGCGCGGGGACTTTCTACGAGCAGTACTTC. Translating it yields CASSAGTFYEQYF.

The chain combines TRBV25-1 with TRBJ2-7; the D gene is possibly TRBD2 (5 bases). Germline V gives CDR1 MGHDK, CDR2 SYGVNS. Trimming removed 5 bases from V and 3 bases from J, with 14 bases in between. The CDR3 totals 14 residues. CDR3 sequence (DNA): TGTGCCAGCAGTCTCCAGACGGAGGTCTACGAGCAGTACTTC. Protein: CASSLQTEVYEQYF.

The rearrangement uses TRBV2 and TRBJ2-7; 16 bases are shared with TRBD2. Germline values: CDR1 SNHLY, CDR2 FYNNEI. This CDR3 region has 22 residues. Trimming at V came to 4 bases and at J to 6 bases, leaving 24 bases not matched to a gene. DNA of the CDR3: TGTGCCAGCAGTGGCTTTGTACCGGGACTAGCGGGAGGGAGGCTCCCGACCAGCGAGCAGTACTTC. Protein product: CASSGFVPGLAGGRLPTSEQYF.

The rearrangement links TRBV9 to TRBJ1-6, with D uncertain. Trimming removed 4 bases at V and 9 bases at J, with 20 bases between. The CDR3 sequence is 16 residues long. From germline, CDR1 is SGDLS and CDR2 YYNGEE. CDR3 DNA: TGTGCCAGCAGCCCCGTGGTGGACTCCCCGATTTCACCCCTCCACTTT. Its translation is CASSPVVDSPISPLHF.

The chain recombines TRBV6-6 with TRBJ1-6, with D perhaps TRBD1 (6 bases). The V and J ends lost 3 bases and 9 bases respectively, with 18 bases between them. Germline CDR1 MNHNY, CDR2 SVGAGI (reference sequence). The CDR3 is 16 residues long. In DNA form, the CDR3 reads TGTGCCAGCAGTTATCCAGCCGGGACACTAGTTTCACCCCTCCACTTT. As protein: CASSYPAGTLVSPLHF.

The chain employs TRBV6-1 and TRBJ2-1, with D unresolved. Trimming left V 6 bases short and J 0 bases short, with 9 bases between. Germline CDR1 MNHNS, CDR2 SASEGT. The CDR3 runs 14 residues. CDR3 amino acids: CASSAPVSYNEQFF. As DNA, the CDR3 is TGTGCCAGCAGCGCACCGGTCTCCTACAATGAGCAGTTCTTC.

The chain is built from TRBV6-6 and TRBJ1-5; 7 bases line up with TRBD1. Germline CDR1 MNHNY, CDR2 SVGAGI (reference sequence). Losses at the gene ends were 5 bases for V and 2 bases for J; bases not matched to a gene: 6. This CDR3 is built from 15 residues. The CDR3 spells CASSPQGGGNQPQHF. The CDR3 bases are TGTGCCAGCAGTCCTCAGGGGGGAGGCAATCAGCCCCAGCATTTT.

The rearrangement joins TRBV5-1 to TRBJ2-7; 9 bases line up with TRBD1. The V gene's germline CDR1 is SGHRS and CDR2 YFSETQ. This CDR3 comprises 14 residues. V dropped 4 bases and J dropped 3; count of bases not matched to a gene: 5. CDR3 sequence: CASSLDRGNYEQYF. The CDR3 region has the DNA TGCGCCAGCAGCCTTGACAGGGGGAACTACGAGCAGTACTTC. Full variable domain (missing parts from reference TRBV5-1 and TRBJ2-7): KAGVTQTPRYLIKTRGQQVTLSCSPISGHRSVSWYQQTPGQGLQFLFEYFSETQRNKGNFPGRFSGRQFSNSRSEMNVSTLELGDSALYLCASSLDRGNYEQYFGPGTRLTVT.

The genes are TRBV6-1 and TRBJ2-5; 7 bases map to TRBD1. The V gene end was trimmed by 8 bases and the J gene end by 2 bases; junction bases not matched to a gene: 8. From germline, CDR1 is MNHNS and CDR2 SASEGT. CDR3 length equals 14 residues. CDR3 bases: TGTGCCAGCTCGACCGGGACAGTGCAAGAGACCCAGTACTTC. Residues: CASSTGTVQETQYF.

The chain combines TRBV7-6 with TRBJ2-5; 14 nucleotides match TRBD2. This CDR3 is built from 16 residues. Germline CDR1 reads SGHVS; CDR2 reads FNYEAQ. The V segment lost 6 bases and the J segment 3 bases; nucleotides outside the gene matches: 6. CDR3 coding DNA: TGTGCCAGCAGGGAACCGGGACTAGCGGGGGAAGAGACCCAGTACTTC. Protein: CASREPGLAGEETQYF. The variable domain in full, completed from reference TRBV7-6 and TRBJ2-5, reads GAGVSQSPRYKVTKRGQDVALRCDPISGHVSLYWYRQALGQGPEFLTYFNYEAQQDKSGLPNDRFSAERPEGSISTLTIQRTEQRDSAMYRCASREPGLAGEETQYFGPGTRLLVL.

The chain employs TRBV30 and TRBJ2-7; D is possibly TRBD2 (5 bases). CDR1 GTSNPN and CDR2 SVGIG come from the germline V gene (reference sequence). CDR3 size: 11 residues. V lost 3 bases, J lost 2 bases, and 5 bases lay in between. The CDR3 is CAWRGAYEQYF. CDR3 nucleotide sequence: TGTGCCTGGAGGGGAGCCTACGAGCAGTACTTC.

The rearrangement uses TRBV14 and TRBJ2-7; a possible D gene is TRBD2 (6 bases). CDR3 length equals 15 residues. V was cut by 2 bases and J by 2 bases, with 13 bases left in between. Germline lookup yields CDR1 SGHDN and CDR2 FVKESK. DNA for the CDR3: TGTGCCAGCAGCCAACGGCGGGACGCAACCTACGAGCAGTACTTC. This codes for CASSQRRDATYEQYF. Variable domain in full (rest from reference TRBV14 and TRBJ2-7): EAGVTQFPSHSVIEKGQTVTLRCDPISGHDNLYWYRRVMGKEIKFLLHFVKESKQDESGMPNNRFLAERTGGTYSTLKVQPAELEDSGVYFCASSQRRDATYEQYFGPGTRLTVT.

The V gene is TRBV10-3, the J gene TRBJ1-4; the match to TRBD1 covers 9 bases. Germline loops: CDR1 ENHRY, CDR2 SYGVKD. The CDR3 covers 15 residues. V shed 4 bases, J shed 7 bases, and the junction held 7 bases outside the gene matches. CDR3 sequence reads: CAISGTGQGPEKLFF. CDR3 sequence (DNA): TGTGCCATCAGTGGGACGGGACAGGGACCTGAAAAACTGTTTTTT.

V and J are TRBV29-1 and TRBJ1-2; D gene unclear. Trimming removed 7 bases at V and 5 bases at J, with 14 bases between. This CDR3 comprises 12 residues. Germline CDR1 and CDR2: SQVTM and ANQGSEA. The CDR3 reads CSADGGRYGYTF. The CDR3 DNA is TGCAGCGCTGATGGCGGGAGATATGGCTACACCTTC.

J is TRBJ2-3 and V is TRBV29-1; 10 bases align to TRBD1. CDR1 SQVTM and CDR2 ANQGSEA come from the germline V gene. With 4 bases clipped from V and 4 bases from J, the junction kept 8 bases outside the gene matches. The length of the CDR3 is 15 residues. The CDR3 DNA follows: TGCAGCGTTGGGCGGGACAGGGGAAGGGCAGATACGCAGTATTTT. Encoded protein: CSVGRDRGRADTQYF.

The genes are TRBV18 and TRBJ1-3, with 9 bases matching TRBD1. Unmatched junction bases numbered 3, after V lost 0 bases and J lost 3 bases. Germline values: CDR1 KGHSH, CDR2 LQKENI. The CDR3 runs 16 residues. The CDR3 sequence: CASSPPGQGFGNTIYF. As DNA, the CDR3 is TGTGCCAGCTCACCACCGGGACAGGGTTTTGGAAACACCATATATTTT. The full variable domain, rest sourced from reference TRBV18 and TRBJ1-3, is NAGVMQNPRHLVRRRGQEARLRCSPMKGHSHVYWYRQLPEEGLKFMVYLQKENIIDESGMPKERFSAEFPKEGPSILRIQQVVRGDSAAYFCASSPPGQGFGNTIYFGEGSWLTVV.

The rearrangement uses TRBV7-2 and TRBJ1-2, with 9 bases fitting TRBD1. The junction had 6 bases not matched to a gene; V was cut back by 4 bases and J by 3 bases. The germline CDR1 and CDR2 sequences are SGHTA and FQGNSA. The CDR3 loop spans 15 amino acids. DNA of the CDR3: TGTGCCAGCAGCTCCTGGACAGGGGCCTACTATGGCTACACCTTC. Its protein product is CASSSWTGAYYGYTF.

V gene TRBV6-6 combines with J gene TRBJ1-1; D is undetermined. The CDR3 contains 13 residues. V was cut by 7 bases and J by 0 bases, with 9 bases left in between. Per germline, CDR1 MNHNY and CDR2 SVGAGI (reference sequence). This chain's CDR3 is CASTPVLNTEAFF. The CDR3 DNA reads as TGTGCCAGCACCCCGGTCCTGAACACTGAAGCTTTCTTT.

This chain joins TRBV2 and TRBJ1-1; no reliable D call. From germline, CDR1 is SNHLY and CDR2 FYNNEI. The germline V and J ends were trimmed by 0 bases and 5 bases, with 19 bases remaining between them. The CDR3 runs 17 residues. The CDR3, as DNA: TGTGCCAGCAGTGAAGCGCTTCTAAACCGACTCGGGACTGAAGCTTTCTTT. It specifies CASSEALLNRLGTEAFF.

This sequence joins TRBV27 and TRBJ2-2; 10 bases fit TRBD2. The CDR3 is made up of 17 amino acids. V trimming: 5 bases; J trimming: 6 bases; junction bases outside the gene matches: 12. The germline V gene has CDR1 MNHEY and CDR2 SMNVEV (reference sequence). CDR3 in amino acids: CASSQVTGTSVPGELFF. The CDR3 DNA sequence: TGTGCCAGCAGTCAAGTAACCGGGACTAGCGTTCCCGGGGAGCTGTTTTTT.